This T cell receptor beta chain was retrieved from a study of radiation and T cells in renal cell carcinoma. Study at large: Nephrectomy followed 15 Gy stereotactic body radiation by 4 weeks. Study findings and constraints: Pretreatment tumor biopsies were lacking, so baseline clonotypes are unknown. Top tumor clonotypes rose in blood 2 weeks post-radiation, then contracted.

Produced via immunoSEQ multiplex PCR; TCRdb's table is partial and in-frame only. This sample has about 120,000 clones, with around 80% found just once. Worth noting for this clone: Its antigen is unknown.

This CDR3 has 17 amino acids. With 8 bases clipped from V and 2 bases from J, the junction kept 13 bases outside the gene matches. CDR1 and CDR2 from the germline V gene are LNHDA and SQIVND (reference sequence). Time point given: blood 2 weeks post-SBRT. This sample's treatment: 15 Gy SBRT to primary tumor, nephrectomy 4 weeks later. The chain uses TRBV19 and TRBJ1-2, with 11 nucleotides matching TRBD1. The source was blood, collected from a patient whose treatment included radiotherapy and nephrectomy. The TCR sequence derives from a man in his fifties or sixties with renal cell carcinoma. The CDR3 is CASGGQGASLRNYGYTF. The CDR3 nucleotides read TGTGCCAGTGGCGGACAGGGGGCGTCCCTACGCAACTATGGCTACACCTTC.